A selection of T cell receptor beta chains follows, all from one sample in a study of PD-1 blockade in classical Hodgkin lymphoma. Method: immunoSEQ multiplex PCR; TCRdb's copy keeps in-frame clones and lacks some. The table lists over 80,000 clones, around 90% of them singletons. Sequenced here: peripheral blood mononuclear cells (PBMCs), sampled at baseline. The origin of the receptors is a human donor with classical Hodgkin lymphoma. Both conserved end residues are part of each CDR3. Fields, in order: J gene, V gene, D gene, clone size, CDR3 DNA, CDR3 protein. A D gene is named only where the DNA matches it firmly. Some rows have no size entry. The others give once, few or many, or a class for an expanded clone.

TRBJ1-1,TRBV28,-,-,TGTGCCAGCAGTTTACGGGACCTCCCCGAAGCTTTCTTT,CASSLRDLPEAFF
TRBJ2-1,TRBV6-6,TRBD2,-,TGTGCCAGCAGTTACCCTGGGACTAGCGGGTTAGAGCAGTTCTTC,CASSYPGTSGLEQFF
TRBJ1-5,TRBV6-1,TRBD1,once,TGTGCCAGCGGTCAGGGGACAGATAATCAGCCCCAGCATTTT,CASGQGTDNQPQHF
TRBJ1-4,TRBV10-3,-,-,TGTGCCATCAGTGATCTTGGGGAGAGGGGAAAACTGTTTTTT,CAISDLGERGKLFF
TRBJ1-2,TRBV6-6,-,-,TGTGCCAGCAGTACAGGATCCCAACGTGGCTACACCTTC,CASSTGSQRGYTF
TRBJ2-1,TRBV13,TRBD2,-,TGTGCCAGCAGCTTAGGACTAGCGGGAAGCGATGAGCAGTTCTTC,CASSLGLAGSDEQFF
TRBJ2-7,TRBV19,TRBD2,-,TGTGCCAGTAGTACCGAAGTACTAGCGGGCATCTCCTACGAGCAGTACTTC,CASSTEVLAGISYEQYF
TRBJ2-6,TRBV2,TRBD1,-,TGTGCCAGCTTACCGGGACAGGGGGCAGGTGGGGCCAACGTCCTGACTTTC,CASLPGQGAGGANVLTF
TRBJ2-7,TRBV7-2,-,-,TGTGCCAGCAGCTTAATGGCTAGCGCTAGCTACGAGCAGTACTTC,CASSLMASASYEQYF
TRBJ1-5,TRBV6-6,-,-,TGTGCCAGCAGTTCCACCAGGACAGATAGCAATCAGCCCCAGCATTTT,CASSSTRTDSNQPQHF
TRBJ1-5,TRBV30,-,few,TGTGCCTGGAGTGTTCAGAGTATTAATCAGCCCCAGCATTTT,CAWSVQSINQPQHF
TRBJ1-2,TRBV28,-,-,TGTGCCAGCAGTCGGGCAGGTACCTATGGCTACACCTTC,CASSRAGTYGYTF
TRBJ2-7,TRBV10-2,-,-,TGCGCCACCTTGGACAGTTCCTCCTACGAGCAGTACTTC,CATLDSSSYEQYF
TRBJ2-3,TRBV5-8,-,-,TGTGCCAGCAGCTATGATGGCCTTAGCACAGATACGCAGTATTTT,CASSYDGLSTDTQYF
TRBJ1-4,TRBV6-1,-,-,TGTGCCAGCAGCCCATTTGAAAAACTGTTTTTT,CASSPFEKLFF
TRBJ2-6,TRBV4-2,TRBD1,-,TGTGCCAGCAGCCAGCGAAAACCCGGCGTCCCGGGACAGGGGCTGGCCGGGGCCAACGTCCTGACTTTC,CASSQRKPGVPGQGLAGANVLTF